This T cell receptor (beta chain) was identified during a study of blood T cell repertoires in COVID-19. As for the study in general: Some COVID-19 samples were acute and others convalescent; all came from the United States, Italy and Spain.

There are 15 residues in the CDR3. The germline V gene has CDR1 LGHDT and CDR2 YNNKEL (reference sequence). V dropped 4 bases and J dropped 5; count of bases not matched to a gene: 10. Original handling: Reference gene primer amplification gave nucleated cell count estimates. Clones were sequenced by immunoSEQ multiplex PCR, and TCRdb holds only the in-frame ones, with some missing. That table supplies the V and J calls and clone size; D and trimming were determined from the DNA. Among almost 400,000 clones listed, roughly 90% were seen once. In its sample, this clone was seen a few times. This study enrolled people aged about 18 to 90 from about two dozen US geographic areas. Participant-given clinical history determined each cohort assignment.

Material for sequencing was PBMCs or T cells enriched from blood (not recorded which). The gene calls are TRBV3-1 (or the pseudogene TRBV3-2) and TRBJ1-2; 7 bases are a match to TRBD1. The receptor was isolated from a woman aged 25 to 45 with acute COVID-19. The CDR3 is CASSPQGEAGYGYTF. As DNA, the CDR3 is TGTGCCAGCAGCCCCCAGGGGGAGGCTGGTTATGGCTACACCTTC.